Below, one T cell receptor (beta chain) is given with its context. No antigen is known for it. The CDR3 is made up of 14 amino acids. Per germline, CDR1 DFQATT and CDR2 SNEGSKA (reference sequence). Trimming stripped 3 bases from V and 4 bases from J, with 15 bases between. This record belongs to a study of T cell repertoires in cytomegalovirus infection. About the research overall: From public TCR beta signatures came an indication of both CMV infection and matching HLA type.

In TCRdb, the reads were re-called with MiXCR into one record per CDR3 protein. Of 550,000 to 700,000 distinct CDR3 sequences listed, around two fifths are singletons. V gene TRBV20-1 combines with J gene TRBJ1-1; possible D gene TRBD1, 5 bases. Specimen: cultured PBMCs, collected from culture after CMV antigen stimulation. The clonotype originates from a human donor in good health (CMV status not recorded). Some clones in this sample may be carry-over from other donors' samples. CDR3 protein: CSASLGPESTEAFF. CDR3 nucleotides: TGCAGTGCTAGTTTGGGGCCGGAGAGCACTGAAGCTTTCTTT.